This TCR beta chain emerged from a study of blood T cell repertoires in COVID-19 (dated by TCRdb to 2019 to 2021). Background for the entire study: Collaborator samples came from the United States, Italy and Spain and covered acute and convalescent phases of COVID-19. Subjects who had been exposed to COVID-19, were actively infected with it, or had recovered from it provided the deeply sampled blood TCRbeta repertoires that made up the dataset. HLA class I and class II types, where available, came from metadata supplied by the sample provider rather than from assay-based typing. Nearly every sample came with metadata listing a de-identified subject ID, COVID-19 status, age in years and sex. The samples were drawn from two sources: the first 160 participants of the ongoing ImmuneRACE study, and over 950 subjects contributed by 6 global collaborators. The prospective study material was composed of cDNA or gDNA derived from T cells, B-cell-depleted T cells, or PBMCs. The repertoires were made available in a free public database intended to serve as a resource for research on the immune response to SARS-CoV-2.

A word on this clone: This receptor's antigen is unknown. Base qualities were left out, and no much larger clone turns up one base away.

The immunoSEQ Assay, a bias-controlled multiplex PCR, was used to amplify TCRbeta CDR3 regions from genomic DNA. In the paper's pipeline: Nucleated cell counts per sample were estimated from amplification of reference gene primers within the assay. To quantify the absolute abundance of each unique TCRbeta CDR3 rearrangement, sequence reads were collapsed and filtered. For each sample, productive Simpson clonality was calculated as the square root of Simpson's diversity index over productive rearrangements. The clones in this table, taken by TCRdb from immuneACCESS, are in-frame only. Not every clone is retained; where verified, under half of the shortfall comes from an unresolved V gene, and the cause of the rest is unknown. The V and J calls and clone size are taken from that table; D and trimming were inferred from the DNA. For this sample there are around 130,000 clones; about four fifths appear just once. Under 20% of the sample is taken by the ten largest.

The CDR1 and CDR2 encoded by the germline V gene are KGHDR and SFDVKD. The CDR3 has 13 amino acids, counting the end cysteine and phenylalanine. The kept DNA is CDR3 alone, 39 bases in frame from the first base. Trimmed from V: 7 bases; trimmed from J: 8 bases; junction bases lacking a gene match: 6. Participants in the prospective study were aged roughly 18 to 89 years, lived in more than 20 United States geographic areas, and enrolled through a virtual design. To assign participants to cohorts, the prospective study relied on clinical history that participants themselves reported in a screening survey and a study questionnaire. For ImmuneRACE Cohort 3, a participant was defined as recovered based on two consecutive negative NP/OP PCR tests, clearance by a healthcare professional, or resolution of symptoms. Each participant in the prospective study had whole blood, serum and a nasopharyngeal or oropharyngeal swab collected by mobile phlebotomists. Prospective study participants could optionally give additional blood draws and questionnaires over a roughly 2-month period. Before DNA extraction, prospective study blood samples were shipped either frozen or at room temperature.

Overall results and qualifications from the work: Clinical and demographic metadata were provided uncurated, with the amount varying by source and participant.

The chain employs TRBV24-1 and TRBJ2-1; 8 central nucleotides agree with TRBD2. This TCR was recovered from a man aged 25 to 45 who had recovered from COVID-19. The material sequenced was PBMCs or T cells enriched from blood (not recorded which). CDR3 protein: CATRGRGGHEQFF. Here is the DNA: TGTGCCACCAGGGGACGGGGGGGTCATGAGCAGTTCTTC.